This TCR beta chain was observed in a study of cytomegalovirus exposure and HLA in healthy donors. It was with 60 Vbeta and 13 Jbeta primers that the PCR ran. Clones were sequenced by immunoSEQ multiplex PCR, and TCRdb holds only the in-frame ones, with some missing. The sample has about 140,000 clones. For this clone: No antigen is known for it.

Study-wide results and limits: Reportedly, diagnosis of cytomegalovirus status by the classifier showed high specificity and sensitivity.

Germline CDR1 MNHNY, CDR2 SVGAGI (reference sequence). This CDR3 comprises 15 residues. V dropped 6 bases and J dropped 3; count of bases not matched to a gene: 11. The specimen sequenced was PBMCs. This receptor was taken from a male donor in good health and CMV-seronegative. This rearrangement joins TRBV6-6 to TRBJ2-7; 7 bases agree with TRBD2. The CDR3 sequence: CASRPASGSYYEQYF. CDR3 DNA sequence: TGTGCCAGCAGACCCGCTAGCGGAAGCTACTACGAGCAGTACTTC.